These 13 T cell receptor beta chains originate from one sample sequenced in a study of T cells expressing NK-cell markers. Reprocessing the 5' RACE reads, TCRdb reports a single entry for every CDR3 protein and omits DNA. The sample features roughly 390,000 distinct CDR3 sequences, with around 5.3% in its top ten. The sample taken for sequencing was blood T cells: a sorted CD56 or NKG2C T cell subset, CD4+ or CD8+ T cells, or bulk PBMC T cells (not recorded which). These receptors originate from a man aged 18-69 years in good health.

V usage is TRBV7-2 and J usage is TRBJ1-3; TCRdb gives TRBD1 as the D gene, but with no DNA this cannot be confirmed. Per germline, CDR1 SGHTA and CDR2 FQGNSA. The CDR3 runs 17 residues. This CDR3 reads CASSSQLQGSSGNTIYF.

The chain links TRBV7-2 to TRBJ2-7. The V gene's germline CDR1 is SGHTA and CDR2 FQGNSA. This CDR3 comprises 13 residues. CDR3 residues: CASSLPGSYEQYF. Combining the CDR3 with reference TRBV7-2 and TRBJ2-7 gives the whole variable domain GAGVSQSPSNKVTEKGKDVELRCDPISGHTALYWYRQSLGQGLEFLIYFQGNSAPDKSGLPSDRFSAERTGGSVSTLTIQRTQQEDSAVYLCASSLPGSYEQYFGPGTRLTVT.

CDR3 sequence reads: CASQMNTEAFF. The chain recombines TRBV12-3 or TRBV12-4 with TRBJ1-1. CDR3 size: 11 residues.

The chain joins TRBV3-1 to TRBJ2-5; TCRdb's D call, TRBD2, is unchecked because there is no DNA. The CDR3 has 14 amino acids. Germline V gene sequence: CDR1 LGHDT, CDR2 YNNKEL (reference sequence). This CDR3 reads CASKSVGGDETQYF.

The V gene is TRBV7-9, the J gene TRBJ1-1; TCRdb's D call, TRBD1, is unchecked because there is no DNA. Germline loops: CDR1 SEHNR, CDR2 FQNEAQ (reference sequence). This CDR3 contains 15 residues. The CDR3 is CASSTSGTVNTEAFF.

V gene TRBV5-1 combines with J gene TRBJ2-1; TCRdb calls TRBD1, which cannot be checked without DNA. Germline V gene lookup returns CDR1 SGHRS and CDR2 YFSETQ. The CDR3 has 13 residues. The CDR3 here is CASSRGQGSEQFF.

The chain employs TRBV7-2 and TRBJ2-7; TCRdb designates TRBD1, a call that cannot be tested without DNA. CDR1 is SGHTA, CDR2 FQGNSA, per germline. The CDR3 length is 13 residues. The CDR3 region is CASSFEALREQYF.

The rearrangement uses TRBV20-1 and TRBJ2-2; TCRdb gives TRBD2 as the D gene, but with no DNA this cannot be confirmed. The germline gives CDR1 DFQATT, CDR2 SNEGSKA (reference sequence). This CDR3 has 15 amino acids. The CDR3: CSALTNRGGTGELFF.

The CDR3: CASSRPPAYEQYF. The V call is TRBV6-1, the J call TRBJ2-7; TCRdb proposes TRBD1, but this gene call is untestable without DNA. The germline V gene has CDR1 MNHNS and CDR2 SASEGT. This CDR3 spans 13 amino acids.

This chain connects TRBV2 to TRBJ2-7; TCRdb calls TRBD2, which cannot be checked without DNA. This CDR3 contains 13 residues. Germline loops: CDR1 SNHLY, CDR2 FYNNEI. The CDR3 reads CASIQGLDLEQYF.

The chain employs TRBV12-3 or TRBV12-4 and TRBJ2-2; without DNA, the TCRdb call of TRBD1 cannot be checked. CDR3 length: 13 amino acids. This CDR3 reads CASSSNRGGELFF.

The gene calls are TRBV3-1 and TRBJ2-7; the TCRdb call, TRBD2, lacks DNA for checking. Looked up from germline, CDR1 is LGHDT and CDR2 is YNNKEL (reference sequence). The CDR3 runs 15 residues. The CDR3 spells CASSQAGGGVYEQYF.

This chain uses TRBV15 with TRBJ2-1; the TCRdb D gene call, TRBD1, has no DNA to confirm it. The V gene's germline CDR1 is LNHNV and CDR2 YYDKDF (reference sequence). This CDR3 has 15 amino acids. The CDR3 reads CATSVPGQGHNEQFF.